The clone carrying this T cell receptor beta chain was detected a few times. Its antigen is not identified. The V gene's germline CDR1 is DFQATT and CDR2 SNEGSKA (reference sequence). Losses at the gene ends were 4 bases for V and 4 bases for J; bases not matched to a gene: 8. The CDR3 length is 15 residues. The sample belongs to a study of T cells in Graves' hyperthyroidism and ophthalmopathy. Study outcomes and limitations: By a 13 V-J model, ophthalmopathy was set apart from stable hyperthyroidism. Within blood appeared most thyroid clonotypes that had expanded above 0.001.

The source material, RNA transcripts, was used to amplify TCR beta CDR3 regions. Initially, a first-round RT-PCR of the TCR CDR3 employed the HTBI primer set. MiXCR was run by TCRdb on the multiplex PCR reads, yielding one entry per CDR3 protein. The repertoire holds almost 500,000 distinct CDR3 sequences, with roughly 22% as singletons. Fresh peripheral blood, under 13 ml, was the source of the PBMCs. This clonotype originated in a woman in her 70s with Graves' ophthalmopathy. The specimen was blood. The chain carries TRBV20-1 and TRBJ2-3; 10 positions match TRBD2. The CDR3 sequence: CSATLTSGKADTQYF. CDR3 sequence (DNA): TGCAGTGCTACCCTAACTAGCGGGAAAGCAGATACGCAGTATTTT.